This TCR beta chain came from a study of beta chain features in type 1 diabetes. Whole-study context: Across all samples, fewer than 120,000,000 sorted cells were examined. Study outcomes and limitations: Unsettled here was the matter of whether HLA type influences TCRB rearrangement.

This CDR3 has 14 residues. Germline CDR1 and CDR2: SGHAT and FQNNGV. Trimming removed 5 bases from V and 3 bases from J, with 13 bases in between. The isolated RNA, all of it, was reverse transcribed, so expressed TCRB transcripts were what got sequenced. Only in-frame clones appear in the TCRdb table, and some are missing; sequencing was by immunoSEQ multiplex PCR. The sample includes 120,000 to 150,000 clones, around 7% of them seen just once. This clone has a handful of counts. What it recognizes is unknown. This rearrangement joins TRBV11-2 to TRBJ1-1; no firm D call. This receptor was taken from a woman between 25 and 40 years old in good health. Input material: central memory CD4+ T cells from blood. The CDR3 sequence: CASSRTSGDTEAFF. The CDR3 DNA reads as TGTGCCAGCAGCCGAACCTCGGGAGACACTGAAGCTTTCTTT. The whole variable domain, filled in from reference TRBV11-2 and TRBJ1-1, reads EAGVAQSPRYKIIEKRQSVAFWCNPISGHATLYWYQQILGQGPKLLIQFQNNGVVDDSQLPKDRFSAERLKGVDSTLKIQPAKLEDSAVYLCASSRTSGDTEAFFGQGTRLTVV.